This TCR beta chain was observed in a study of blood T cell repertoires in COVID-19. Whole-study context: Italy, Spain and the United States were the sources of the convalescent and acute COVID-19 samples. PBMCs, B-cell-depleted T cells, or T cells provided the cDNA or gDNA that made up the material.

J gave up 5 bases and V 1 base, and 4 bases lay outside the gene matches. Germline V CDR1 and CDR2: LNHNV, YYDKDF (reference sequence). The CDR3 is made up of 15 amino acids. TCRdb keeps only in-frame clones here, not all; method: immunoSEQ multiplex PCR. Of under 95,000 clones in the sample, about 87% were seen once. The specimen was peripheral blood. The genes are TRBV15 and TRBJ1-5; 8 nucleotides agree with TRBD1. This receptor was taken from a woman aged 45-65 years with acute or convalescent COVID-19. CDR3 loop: CATSRAATGDQPQHF. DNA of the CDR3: TGTGCCACCAGCAGAGCCGCGACAGGGGATCAGCCCCAGCATTTT.